The present T cell receptor (beta chain) was sequenced within a study of cytomegalovirus exposure and HLA in healthy donors. Study outcomes and limitations: In a later analysis, at a false discovery rate of 0.05, roughly 16,000 TCR beta sequences matched HLA alleles. In most subjects, TCR beta sequences reportedly gave accurate predictions of HLA-A and HLA-B alleles. Within an earlier analysis, most TCR beta V segments proved productive either about 90% or about 30% of the time. TRBV6-2, TRBV6-3 and some other V segments were excluded as indistinguishable.

It was with 60 Vbeta and 13 Jbeta primers that the PCR ran. The repertoire was sequenced with immunoSEQ multiplex PCR; TCRdb's copy has only in-frame clones and lacks some. The sample includes roughly 100,000 clones, more than 55% of them seen just once. The V end lost 2 bases, the J end lost 3 bases, and 8 bases lay between the germline ends. The CDR3 extends over 14 amino acids. Germline CDR1 and CDR2: MDHEN and SYDVKM. As concerns this clone: Its antigen is unknown.

The receptor comes from a woman between 50 and 59 years old in good health and CMV-seropositive. This chain links TRBV28 with TRBJ2-1; D call uncertain. Sequencing was carried out using PBMCs. The CDR3 sequence: CASSLAQFYNEQFF. CDR3 DNA sequence: TGTGCCAGCAGTTTAGCTCAGTTCTACAATGAGCAGTTCTTC.